These T cell receptor beta chains were read from a single sample in a study of cytomegalovirus exposure and HLA in healthy donors. Only in-frame clones appear in the TCRdb table, and some are missing; sequencing was by immunoSEQ multiplex PCR. The sample lists approximately 150,000 clones, around four fifths occurring once. The sequenced sample consisted of PBMCs. The receptors stem from a man aged 25-45 years in good health and CMV-seropositive. Both conserved end residues are part of each CDR3. Each record gives: J gene, D gene, clone size, V gene, CDR3 protein, CDR3 DNA. D genes are given only for firm matches. The listing skips clone size in some rows; elsewhere it reads once, few, many or a size class.

TRBJ2-7,TRBD1,NA,TRBV5-1,CASSLEADRGRYEQYF,TGCGCCAGCAGCTTGGAGGCGGACAGGGGACGCTACGAGCAGTACTTC
TRBJ2-1,TRBD1,NA,TRBV9,CASSVEYGTGYYNEQFF,TGTGCCAGCAGCGTTGAGTACGGGACAGGGTATTACAATGAGCAGTTCTTC
TRBJ2-3,NA,NA,TRBV7-2,CASSRRLGTSDTQYF,TGTGCCAGCAGCCGACGACTAGGAACGTCGGATACGCAGTATTTT
TRBJ2-5,TRBD1,NA,TRBV7-9,CASSKGQVETQYF,TGTGCCAGCAGCAAAGGACAGGTGGAGACCCAGTACTTC
TRBJ1-2,NA,NA,TRBV9,CASSGTGRGYTF,TGTGCCAGCAGCGGCACAGGGAGAGGCTACACCTTC
TRBJ2-1,TRBD2,NA,TRBV5-1,CASSLGGGQPNEQFF,TGCGCCAGCAGCTTGGGCGGGGGGCAACCCAATGAGCAGTTCTTC
TRBJ2-7,NA,NA,TRBV6-1,CASSESDVGYREHEQYF,TGTGCCAGCAGTGAATCCGACGTGGGATACAGGGAGCACGAGCAGTACTTC
TRBJ2-5,TRBD2,once,TRBV5-1,CASSPPVAGGQGEETQYF,TGCGCCAGCAGCCCCCCCGTAGCGGGGGGGCAAGGGGAAGAGACCCAGTACTTC
TRBJ1-3,TRBD1,NA,TRBV4-3,CASSHAEAPVRGLPGNTIYF,TGCGCCAGCAGCCACGCCGAAGCTCCCGTCAGGGGGCTCCCGGGGAACACCATATATTTT
TRBJ1-2,TRBD1,NA,TRBV19,CASSTPRGQGSAYGYTF,TGTGCCAGTAGCACCCCCCGGGGACAGGGTTCAGCCTATGGCTACACCTTC
TRBJ1-3,NA,NA,TRBV18,CASSPGRGGSGNTIYF,TGTGCCAGCTCACCTGGTCGGGGAGGCTCTGGAAACACCATATATTTT
TRBJ2-1,NA,once,TRBV18,CASSPARRDEQFF,TGTGCCAGCTCACCGGCTCGGAGGGATGAGCAGTTCTTC
TRBJ2-7,NA,NA,TRBV6-5,CASSYRQVSSYEQYF,TGTGCCAGCAGTTACCGACAGGTTAGCTCCTACGAGCAGTACTTC
TRBJ2-1,NA,NA,TRBV9,CASSVGAPRGTNEQFF,TGTGCCAGCAGCGTAGGGGCTCCTAGGGGGACCAATGAGCAGTTCTTC
TRBJ2-5,TRBD1,NA,TRBV29-1,CSVDGTGVQETQYF,TGCAGCGTTGACGGGACAGGGGTCCAAGAGACCCAGTACTTC
TRBJ1-5,TRBD1,NA,TRBV15,CATSSRTGSSNQPQHF,TGTGCCACCAGCAGCAGGACAGGGTCTAGCAATCAGCCCCAGCATTTT
TRBJ1-5,NA,NA,TRBV29-1,CSATDHSNQPQHF,TGCAGCGCGACAGACCATAGCAATCAGCCCCAGCATTTT
TRBJ1-1,NA,NA,TRBV2,CASSSQANTEAFF,TGTGCCAGCAGTTCCCAGGCCAACACTGAAGCTTTCTTT
TRBJ2-7,NA,few,TRBV4-1,CASSPRQAYYEQYF,TGCGCCAGCAGCCCAAGACAGGCATACTACGAGCAGTACTTC
TRBJ1-5,TRBD1,few,TRBV18,CASSQRQGAARGVQHF,TGTGCCAGCTCACAACGACAGGGGGCGGCAAGAGGAGTCCAGCATTTT
TRBJ2-7,NA,NA,TRBV30,CAWSDDIQTEQYF,TGTGCCTGGAGTGATGACATTCAAACGGAGCAGTACTTC
TRBJ1-2,TRBD1,NA,TRBV7-2,CASSLDRGRGFLYGYTF,TGTGCCAGCAGCCTGGACAGGGGAAGGGGGTTCCTCTATGGCTACACCTTC
TRBJ2-7,TRBD1,NA,TRBV6-6,CASSYSRGQGYEQYF,TGTGCCAGCAGTTACTCGAGGGGACAGGGCTACGAGCAGTACTTC
TRBJ1-1,NA,NA,TRBV12-5,CASGSPLNTEAFF,TGTGCTAGTGGTTCCCCGTTGAACACTGAAGCTTTCTTT